A single sample gave rise to the 10 T cell receptor beta chains below, sequenced in a study of spatial heterogeneity in lung cancer. These receptors have no identified antigens. Time point meaning: sample taken at primary tumor resection. TCRdb reprocessed the 5' RACE reads with MiXCR, giving one entry per CDR3 protein. The sample includes fewer than 10,000 distinct CDR3 sequences, roughly 6.5% seen only once; the top ten take 15% to 20%. Notes on the study in general: How many expanded intratumoral alpha and beta TCRs were present tracked the tumor mutation count, which was a count of nonsynonymous mutations.

The sample here was lung tumor tissue, taken at surgery. The receptors come from a female donor with early-stage non-small cell lung cancer.

This clonotype is classed as medium-sized. This beta chain appears as a stray read in a library generated for alpha chains; its size is not informative. The V and J genes are TRBV4-1 and TRBJ2-3; D assignment may be TRBD1 or TRBD2 (5 bases each). Germline loops: CDR1 MGHRA, CDR2 YSYEKL. V was clipped by 0 bases and J by 4 bases, with 17 bases between them. The CDR3 is 17 amino acids. The CDR3 loop reads CASSQEGAGKVSDTQYF. CDR3 DNA sequence: TGCGCCAGCAGCCAAGAAGGGGCCGGGAAGGTCTCAGATACGCAGTATTTT.

This clonotype was counted ten times or more. Since the library was made to target alpha chains, this beta chain is a stray read and its abundance is not meaningful. CDR3 DNA sequence: TGTGCCAGCAGTTACCAATACGGGAACTCCTACGAGCAGTACTTC. It specifies CASSYQYGNSYEQYF. The chain has TRBV6-6 and TRBJ2-7; possible D gene TRBD2, 5 bases. V shed 2 bases and J shed 0 bases, with 11 bases lying between them. Looked up from germline, CDR1 is MNHNY and CDR2 is SVGAGI (reference sequence). CDR3 length equals 15 residues.

This clonotype was counted ten times or more. Being off target in a library aimed at alpha chains, this beta chain has a size of little meaning. The rearrangement joins TRBV10-3 to TRBJ2-2, with D unresolved. Germline CDR1 and CDR2: ENHRY and SYGVKD. V was cut by 2 bases and J by 0 bases, with 7 bases left in between. CDR3 size: 15 residues. The CDR3 here is CAISERRTNTGELFF. In DNA, the CDR3 is TGTGCCATCAGTGAGCGGAGAACGAACACCGGGGAGCTGTTTTTT.

This clonotype has ten or more counts. This beta chain came through as a stray read in a library set up for alpha chains, and its size says little. The chain recombines TRBV5-1 with TRBJ2-6; D is ambiguous. V lost 0 bases and J lost 0, with 7 bases in between. The V gene's germline CDR1 is SGHRS and CDR2 YFSETQ. This CDR3 contains 16 residues. DNA of the CDR3: TGCGCCAGCAGCTTGGAGGCAGGCTCTGGGGCCAACGTCCTGACTTTC. Its protein product is CASSLEAGSGANVLTF. Based on the CDR3 plus reference TRBV5-1 and TRBJ2-6, the full variable domain is KAGVTQTPRYLIKTRGQQVTLSCSPISGHRSVSWYQQTPGQGLQFLFEYFSETQRNKGNFPGRFSGRQFSNSRSEMNVSTLELGDSALYLCASSLEAGSGANVLTFGAGSRLTVL.

At least ten counts were recorded for this clonotype. This beta chain lies outside the target of a library built for alpha chains; its clone size means little. V and J are TRBV10-1 and TRBJ2-1, with 8 bases aligning to TRBD2. Germline CDR1 WNHNN, CDR2 SYGVQD (reference sequence). Trimming at V came to 3 bases and at J to 6 bases, leaving 10 bases not matched to a gene. This CDR3 spans 16 amino acids. The CDR3 is CASSDSGGNHPNEQFF. The CDR3 nucleotides are TGCGCCAGCAGTGATTCGGGAGGGAACCACCCCAATGAGCAGTTCTTC.

Comment on this clonotype: A single base separates this from a much larger clone, so it may be a read error. This beta chain lies outside the target of a library built for alpha chains; its clone size means little. The J gene is TRBJ2-5, the V gene TRBV29-1; possible D gene TRBD1, 6 bases. The length of the CDR3 is 14 residues. V lost 7 bases to trimming and J lost 3 bases, with 18 bases between them. Germline lookup yields CDR1 SQVTM and CDR2 ANQGSEA. CDR3 region: CSADDGGWEETQYF. Written as DNA, the CDR3 is TGCAGCGCAGACGATGGGGGCTGGGAAGAGACCCAGTACTTC.

This clonotype qualifies as medium-sized (0.01 to 0.1%). Being off target in a library aimed at alpha chains, this beta chain has a size of little meaning. The chain uses TRBV28 and TRBJ2-1; possible D gene TRBD2, 5 bases. Trimming left V 3 bases short and J 7 bases short, with 7 bases between. The germline V gene has CDR1 MDHEN and CDR2 SYDVKM. The CDR3 covers 12 residues. In nucleotides, the CDR3 is TGTGCCAGCAGTTTCGGGGAAAATGAGCAGTTCTTC. Residues: CASSFGENEQFF.

By sample fraction, this clonotype is medium-sized. The library was built for alpha chains, so this beta chain is an off-target read and its size means little. The chain is built from TRBV5-1 and TRBJ1-1; D not certain. The CDR3 runs 15 residues. Germline V gene lookup returns CDR1 SGHRS and CDR2 YFSETQ. With 4 bases removed from V and 4 bases from J, the gap between germline ends came to 17 bases. CDR3 nucleotides: TGCGCCAGCAGCGGGAATGTGGGGATCGGCACTGAAGCTTTCTTT. This translates into CASSGNVGIGTEAFF. The entire variable domain, with the rest obtained from reference TRBV5-1 and TRBJ1-1, is as follows: KAGVTQTPRYLIKTRGQQVTLSCSPISGHRSVSWYQQTPGQGLQFLFEYFSETQRNKGNFPGRFSGRQFSNSRSEMNVSTLELGDSALYLCASSGNVGIGTEAFFGQGTRLTVV.

This clonotype is labeled as medium-sized. A library prepared for alpha chains yielded this beta chain as an off-target read; its size is of little meaning. The chain employs TRBV10-3 and TRBJ2-5, with D hard to call. Trimming pared 10 bases from V and 5 bases from J, leaving 20 bases between. The length of the CDR3 is 14 residues. Germline V gene lookup returns CDR1 ENHRY and CDR2 SYGVKD. In nucleotides, the CDR3 is TGTGCCAGTGGCTACAGTCCTAACGGGGAGACCCAGTACTTC. Protein product: CASGYSPNGETQYF.

This clonotype came up many times. Mismatch with germline at one junction end may stem from a read error. This beta chain represents an off-target read in a library built for alpha chains; its size is of limited meaning. This chain joins TRBV27 and TRBJ2-1, with TRBD2 matching over 9 bases. Germline values: CDR1 MNHEY, CDR2 SMNVEV (reference sequence). This CDR3 is built from 15 residues. CDR3 sequence reads: CASSPGTSLYSEQFF. The CDR3 coding sequence is TGTGCCAGCAGTCCAGGGACTAGCTTATACAGTGAGCAGTTCTTC.